This T cell receptor beta chain is drawn from a study of Graves' ophthalmopathy and Graves' hyperthyroidism. This clonotype turned up a few times. The CDR3 is 18 amino acids. Germline V lookup: CDR1 SGHRS, CDR2 YFSETQ. J was trimmed by 5 bases and V by 4 bases; bases with no gene match: 10. From RNA, the CDR3 regions of TCR beta chains were amplified and sequenced. Investigators did first-round RT-PCR with HTBI primers, then second-round multiplex PCR. TCRdb reanalysed the multiplex PCR reads using MiXCR and keeps one entry per CDR3 protein. In the table there are approximately 380,000 distinct CDR3 sequences, 20% to 25% of which are singletons.

The sequence was collected from a young woman with stable Graves' hyperthyroidism. The V gene is TRBV5-1, the J gene TRBJ1-6; 12 positions agree with TRBD1. Input material: peripheral blood. CDR3 sequence reads: CASSTFGTGGANNSPLHF. The CDR3 bases are TGCGCCAGCAGCACCTTCGGGACAGGGGGCGCCAATAATTCACCCCTCCACTTT.